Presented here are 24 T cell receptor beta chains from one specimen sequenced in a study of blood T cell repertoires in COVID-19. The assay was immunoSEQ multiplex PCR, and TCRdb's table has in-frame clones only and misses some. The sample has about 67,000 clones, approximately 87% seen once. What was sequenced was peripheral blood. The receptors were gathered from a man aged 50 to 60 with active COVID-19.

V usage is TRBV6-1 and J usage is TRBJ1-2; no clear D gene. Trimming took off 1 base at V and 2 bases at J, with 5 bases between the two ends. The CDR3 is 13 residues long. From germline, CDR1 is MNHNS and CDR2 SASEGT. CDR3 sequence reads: CASSEDFNYGYTF. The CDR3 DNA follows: TGTGCCAGCAGTGAAGACTTCAACTATGGCTACACCTTC.

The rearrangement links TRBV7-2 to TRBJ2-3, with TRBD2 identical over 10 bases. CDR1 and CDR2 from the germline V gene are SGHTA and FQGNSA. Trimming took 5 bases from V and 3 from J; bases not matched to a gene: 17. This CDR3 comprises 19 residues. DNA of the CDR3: TGTGCCAGCAGCCCAAGGGGGAGCGGGAGGGCCCTCCAAACAGATACGCAGTATTTT. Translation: CASSPRGSGRALQTDTQYF. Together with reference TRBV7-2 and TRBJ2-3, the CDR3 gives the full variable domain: GAGVSQSPSNKVTEKGKDVELRCDPISGHTALYWYRQSLGQGLEFLIYFQGNSAPDKSGLPSDRFSAERTGGSVSTLTIQRTQQEDSAVYLCASSPRGSGRALQTDTQYFGPGTRLTVL.

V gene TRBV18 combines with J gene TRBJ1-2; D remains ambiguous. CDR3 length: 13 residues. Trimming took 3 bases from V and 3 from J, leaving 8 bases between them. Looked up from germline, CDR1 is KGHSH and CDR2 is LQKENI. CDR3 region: CASSPGGDYGYTF. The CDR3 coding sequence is TGTGCCAGCTCACCCGGCGGAGACTATGGCTACACCTTC.

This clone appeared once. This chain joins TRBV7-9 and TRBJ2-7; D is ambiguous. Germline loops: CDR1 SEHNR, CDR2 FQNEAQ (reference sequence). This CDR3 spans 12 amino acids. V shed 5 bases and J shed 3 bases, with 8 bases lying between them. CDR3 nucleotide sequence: TGTGCCAGCAGCCCCGCCAGCTACGAGCAGTACTTC. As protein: CASSPASYEQYF.

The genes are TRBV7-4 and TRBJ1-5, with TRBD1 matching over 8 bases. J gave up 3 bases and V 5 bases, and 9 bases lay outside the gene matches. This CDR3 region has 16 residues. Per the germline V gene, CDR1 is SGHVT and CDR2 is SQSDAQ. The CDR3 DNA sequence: TGTGCCAGCAGCCGCCAGGACAGGGTCACCAATCAGCCCCAGCATTTT. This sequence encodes CASSRQDRVTNQPQHF.

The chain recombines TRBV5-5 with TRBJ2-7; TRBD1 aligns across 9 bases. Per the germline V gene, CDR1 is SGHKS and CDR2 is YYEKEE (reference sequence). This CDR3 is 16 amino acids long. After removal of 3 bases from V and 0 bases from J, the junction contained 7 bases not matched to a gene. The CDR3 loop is CASSYAGTGSSYEQYF. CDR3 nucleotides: TGTGCCAGCAGCTACGCCGGGACAGGGAGCTCCTACGAGCAGTACTTC.

The DNA of the CDR3 is TGTGCCAGCTCACCGGGGAGTTTAGAGGAAAAACTGTTTTTT. Translated: CASSPGSLEEKLFF. The chain combines TRBV18 with TRBJ1-4; D remains unclear. Trimming removed 3 bases at V and 8 bases at J, with 13 bases between. Germline values: CDR1 KGHSH, CDR2 LQKENI. This CDR3 has 14 amino acids.

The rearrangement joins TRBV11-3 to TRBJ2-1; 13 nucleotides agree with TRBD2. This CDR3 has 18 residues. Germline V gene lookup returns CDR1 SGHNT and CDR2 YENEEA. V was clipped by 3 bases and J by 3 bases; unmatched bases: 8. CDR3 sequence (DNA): TGTGCCAGCAGCTTGGGCGGACTAGCGGGAGACGACTACAATGAGCAGTTCTTC. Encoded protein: CASSLGGLAGDDYNEQFF.

Here the CDR3 DNA reads TGTGCCACCAGTCGTGGAAACACCATATATTTT. Its protein is CATSRGNTIYF. The chain recombines TRBV24-1 with TRBJ1-3; D not certain. The V end was cut by 6 bases, the J end by 3 bases, with 2 bases between. The CDR3 has 11 amino acids. Germline assignment: CDR1 KGHDR and CDR2 SFDVKD.

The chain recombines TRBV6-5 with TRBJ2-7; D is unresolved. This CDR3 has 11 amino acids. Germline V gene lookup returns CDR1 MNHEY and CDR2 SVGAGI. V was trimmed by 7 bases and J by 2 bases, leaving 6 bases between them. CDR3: CASTLAYEQYF. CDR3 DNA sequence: TGTGCCAGCACTCTAGCCTACGAGCAGTACTTC.

CDR3 nucleotides: TGTGCCACCAGTGCCAGGGGGACTAGCGCCGCCGGGGAGCTGTTTTTT. It yields the protein CATSARGTSAAGELFF. The chain carries TRBV24-1 and TRBJ2-2, with 10 bases identical to TRBD2. The CDR3 has 16 residues. Trimming at V came to 5 bases and at J to 6 bases, leaving 8 bases not matched to a gene. The germline V gene encodes CDR1 KGHDR and CDR2 SFDVKD.

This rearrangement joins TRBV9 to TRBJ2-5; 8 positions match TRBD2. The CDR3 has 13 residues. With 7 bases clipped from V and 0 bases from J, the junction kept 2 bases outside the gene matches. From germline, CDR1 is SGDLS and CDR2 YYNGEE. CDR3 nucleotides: TGTGCCAGCTCTAGCGGGTACCAAGAGACCCAGTACTTC. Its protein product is CASSSGYQETQYF. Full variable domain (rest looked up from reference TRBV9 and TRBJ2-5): DSGVTQTPKHLITATGQRVTLRCSPRSGDLSVYWYQQSLDQGLQFLIQYYNGEERAKGNILERFSAQQFPDLHSELNLSSLELGDSALYFCASSSGYQETQYFGPGTRLLVL.

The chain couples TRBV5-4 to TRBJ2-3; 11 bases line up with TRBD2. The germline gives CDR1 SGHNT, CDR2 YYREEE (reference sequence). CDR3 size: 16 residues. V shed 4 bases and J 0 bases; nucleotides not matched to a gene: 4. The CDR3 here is CASSLRLAGSTDTQYF. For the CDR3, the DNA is TGTGCCAGCAGCCTAAGACTAGCGGGAAGCACAGATACGCAGTATTTT.

For the CDR3, the DNA is TGTGCCTGGACCCGGGACATGGGGGAGCAGTACTTC. Protein: CAWTRDMGEQYF. The chain couples TRBV30 to TRBJ2-7; the D gene is possibly TRBD1 (6 bases). Germline V gene data show CDR1 as GTSNPN and CDR2 as SVGIG (reference sequence). The length of the CDR3 is 12 residues. V was trimmed by 4 bases and J by 7 bases, leaving 14 bases between them.

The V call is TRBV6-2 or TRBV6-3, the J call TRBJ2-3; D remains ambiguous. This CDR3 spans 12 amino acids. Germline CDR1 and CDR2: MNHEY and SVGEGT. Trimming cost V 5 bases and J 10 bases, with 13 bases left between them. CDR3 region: CASSDARLPQYF. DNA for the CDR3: TGTGCCAGCAGTGACGCCAGGCTCCCGCAGTATTTT.

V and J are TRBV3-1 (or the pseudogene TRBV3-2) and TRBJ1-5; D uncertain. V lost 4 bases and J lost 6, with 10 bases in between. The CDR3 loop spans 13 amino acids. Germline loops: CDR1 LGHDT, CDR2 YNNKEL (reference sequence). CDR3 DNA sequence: TGTGCCAGCAGCCCGGGTAGAGTTCAGCCCCAGCATTTT. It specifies CASSPGRVQPQHF.

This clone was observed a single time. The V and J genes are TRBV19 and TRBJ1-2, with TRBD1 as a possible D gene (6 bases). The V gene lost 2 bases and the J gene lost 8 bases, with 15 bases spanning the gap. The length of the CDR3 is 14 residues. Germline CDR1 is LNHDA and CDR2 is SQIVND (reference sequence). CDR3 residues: CASSISAGARGYTF. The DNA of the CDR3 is TGTGCCAGTAGTATATCGGCGGGGGCGCGCGGCTACACCTTC.

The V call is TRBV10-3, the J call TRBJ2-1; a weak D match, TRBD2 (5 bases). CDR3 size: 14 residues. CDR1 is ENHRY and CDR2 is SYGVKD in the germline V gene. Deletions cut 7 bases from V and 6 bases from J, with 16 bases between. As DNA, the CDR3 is TGTGCCATCAAGGAGGCCCTGATTGCCAATGAGCAGTTCTTC. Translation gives CAIKEALIANEQFF.

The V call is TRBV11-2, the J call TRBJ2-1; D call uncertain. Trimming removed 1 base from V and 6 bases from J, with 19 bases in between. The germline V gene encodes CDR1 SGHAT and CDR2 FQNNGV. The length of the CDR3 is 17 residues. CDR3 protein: CASSLVAPKERGNEQFF. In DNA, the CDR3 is TGTGCCAGCAGCTTAGTAGCTCCGAAGGAGAGAGGCAATGAGCAGTTCTTC.

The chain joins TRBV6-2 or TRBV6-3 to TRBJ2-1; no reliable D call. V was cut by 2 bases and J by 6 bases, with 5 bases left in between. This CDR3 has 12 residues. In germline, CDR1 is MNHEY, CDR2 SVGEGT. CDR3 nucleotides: TGTGCCAGCAGTTACCCCCTCAATGAGCAGTTCTTC. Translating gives CASSYPLNEQFF.

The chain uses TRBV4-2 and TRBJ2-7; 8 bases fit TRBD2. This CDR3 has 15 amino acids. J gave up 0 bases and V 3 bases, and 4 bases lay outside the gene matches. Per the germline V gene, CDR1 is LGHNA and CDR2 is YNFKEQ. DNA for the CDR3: TGTGCCAGCAGCCACCAGCGGGAGCCCTCCTACGAGCAGTACTTC. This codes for CASSHQREPSYEQYF.

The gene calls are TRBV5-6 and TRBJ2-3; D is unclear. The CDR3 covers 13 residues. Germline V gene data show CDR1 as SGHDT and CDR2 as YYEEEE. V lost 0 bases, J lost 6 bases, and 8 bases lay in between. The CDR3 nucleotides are TGTGCCAGCAGCTTGGTCCACGGTGATACGCAGTATTTT. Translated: CASSLVHGDTQYF.

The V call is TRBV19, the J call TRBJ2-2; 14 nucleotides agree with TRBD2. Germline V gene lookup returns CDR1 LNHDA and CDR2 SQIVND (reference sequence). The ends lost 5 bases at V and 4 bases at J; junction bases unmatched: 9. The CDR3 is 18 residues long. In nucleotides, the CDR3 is TGTGCCAGTAGTCCCAGACTAGCGGGAGGGCCGGGCACCGGGGAGCTGTTTTTT. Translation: CASSPRLAGGPGTGELFF.

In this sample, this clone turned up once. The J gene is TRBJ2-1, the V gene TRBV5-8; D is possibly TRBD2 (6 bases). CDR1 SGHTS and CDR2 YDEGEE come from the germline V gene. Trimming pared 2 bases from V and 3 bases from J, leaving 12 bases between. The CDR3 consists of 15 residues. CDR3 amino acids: CASSLLGSSYNEQFF. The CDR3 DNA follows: TGTGCCAGCAGCTTACTCGGGAGCAGCTACAATGAGCAGTTCTTC. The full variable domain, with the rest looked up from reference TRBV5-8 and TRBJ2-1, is EAGVTQSPTHLIKTRGQQATLRCSPISGHTSVYWYQQALGLGLQFLLWYDEGEERNRGNFPPRFSGRQFPNYSSELNVNALELEDSALYLCASSLLGSSYNEQFFGPGTRLTVL.